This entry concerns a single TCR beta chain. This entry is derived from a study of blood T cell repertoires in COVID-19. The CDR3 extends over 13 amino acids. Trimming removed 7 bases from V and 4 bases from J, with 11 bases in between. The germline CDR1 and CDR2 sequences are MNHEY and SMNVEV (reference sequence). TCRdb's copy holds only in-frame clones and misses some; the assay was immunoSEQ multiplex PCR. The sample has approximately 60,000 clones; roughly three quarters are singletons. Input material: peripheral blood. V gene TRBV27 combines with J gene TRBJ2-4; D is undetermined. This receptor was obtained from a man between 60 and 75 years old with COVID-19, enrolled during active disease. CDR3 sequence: CASKVGPKNIQYF. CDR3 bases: TGTGCCAGCAAGGTTGGGCCGAAAAACATTCAGTACTTC.